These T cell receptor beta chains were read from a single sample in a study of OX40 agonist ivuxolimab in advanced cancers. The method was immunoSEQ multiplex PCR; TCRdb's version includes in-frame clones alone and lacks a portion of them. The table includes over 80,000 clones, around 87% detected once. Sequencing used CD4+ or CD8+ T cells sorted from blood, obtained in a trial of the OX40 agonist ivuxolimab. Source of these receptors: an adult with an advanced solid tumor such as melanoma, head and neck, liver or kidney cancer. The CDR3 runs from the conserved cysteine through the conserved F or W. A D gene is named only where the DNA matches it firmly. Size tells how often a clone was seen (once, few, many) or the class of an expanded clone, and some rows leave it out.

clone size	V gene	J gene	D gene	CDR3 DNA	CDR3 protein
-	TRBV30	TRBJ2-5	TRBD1	TGTGCCTGGAGTGCGCGGGACAGGGAAGAGACCCAGTACTTC	CAWSARDREETQYF
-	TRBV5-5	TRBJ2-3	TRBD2	TGTGCCAGCAGCCCCTCGGCTAGCGGGAGAGCAGATACGCAGTATTTT	CASSPSASGRADTQYF
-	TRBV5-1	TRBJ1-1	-	TGCGCCAGCAGCTTGATCGGGGGGAACATGAACACTGAAGCTTTCTTT	CASSLIGGNMNTEAFF
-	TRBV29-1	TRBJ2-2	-	TGCAGCGCGAAGAAAGAAGGGGGAACCGGGGAGCTGTTTTTT	CSAKKEGGTGELFF
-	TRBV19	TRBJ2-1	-	TGTGCCAGTAGTAGCGCCACCTACAATGAGCAGTTCTTC	CASSSATYNEQFF
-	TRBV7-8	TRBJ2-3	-	TGTGCCAGCAGCTCCCGTATATTGACTTACCGCACAGATACGCAGTATTTT	CASSSRILTYRTDTQYF
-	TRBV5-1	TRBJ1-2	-	TGCGCCAGCAGCTTGACCCAGGGAGCTAACTATGGCTACACCTTC	CASSLTQGANYGYTF
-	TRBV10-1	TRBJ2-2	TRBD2	TGCGCCAGCAGCGGTTTTGTAGCGGGCAGCACCGGGGAGCTGTTTTTT	CASSGFVAGSTGELFF
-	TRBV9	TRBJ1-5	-	TGTGCCAGCAGCGTCGGGGTGAGCAATCAGCCCCAGCATTTT	CASSVGVSNQPQHF
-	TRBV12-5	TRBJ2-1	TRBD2	TGTGCTAGTGGTTCCAGGCTAGCGGGAGGGCTTAATGAGCAGTTCTTC	CASGSRLAGGLNEQFF
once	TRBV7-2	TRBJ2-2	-	TGTGCCAGCAGCTCCCCACCCGGGGAGCTGTTTTTT	CASSSPPGELFF
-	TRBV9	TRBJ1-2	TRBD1	TGTGCCAGCAGCGCGACAGGGGACTATGGCTACACCTTC	CASSATGDYGYTF
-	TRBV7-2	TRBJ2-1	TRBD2	TGTGCCAGCAGCTTAGGACTAGCGGGAAGTAATGAGCAGTTCTTC	CASSLGLAGSNEQFF
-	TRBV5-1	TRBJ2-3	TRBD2	TGCGCCAGCAGCTTCCAGGGACTAGCGGGAGGCCGAGCAGATACGCAGTATTTT	CASSFQGLAGGRADTQYF
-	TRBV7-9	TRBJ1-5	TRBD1	TGTGCCAGCAGCTCGGGACAGGGGGAGGCTCAGCCCCAGCATTTT	CASSSGQGEAQPQHF
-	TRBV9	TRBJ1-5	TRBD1	TGTGCCAGCAGCCCAGGGACAGGGGTTCAGCCCCAGCATTTT	CASSPGTGVQPQHF
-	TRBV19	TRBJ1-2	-	TGTGCCAGTAATCGCCGGGGAGCTAACTATGGCTACACCTTC	CASNRRGANYGYTF
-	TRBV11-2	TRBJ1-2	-	TGTGCCAGCAGCTTAGGGATCCTTAACTATGGCTACACCTTC	CASSLGILNYGYTF
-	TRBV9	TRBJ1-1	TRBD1	TGTGCCAGCAGCCCCCGACAGGGGCTGAACACTGAAGCTTTCTTT	CASSPRQGLNTEAFF
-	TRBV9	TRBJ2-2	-	TGTGCCAGCAGCGTAGGTTCCGGGGAGCTGTTTTTT	CASSVGSGELFF
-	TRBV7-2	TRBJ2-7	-	TGTGCCAGCAGCTTAGTCTCGAATTCGCCGTACGAGCAGTACTTC	CASSLVSNSPYEQYF
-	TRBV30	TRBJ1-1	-	TGTGCCTGGAGTGTAGGGGCTTGGAGGACTGAAGCTTTCTTT	CAWSVGAWRTEAFF
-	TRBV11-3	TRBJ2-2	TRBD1	TGTGCCAGCAGTATATATACAGGGGACGGGGAGCTGTTTTTT	CASSIYTGDGELFF
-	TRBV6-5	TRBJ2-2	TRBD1	TGTGCCAGCAGTTTTACAGGGGGCGACACCGGGGAGCTGTTTTTT	CASSFTGGDTGELFF
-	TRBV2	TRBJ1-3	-	TGTGCCAGCAGTGAGGAGGGCGCGGTAAATCGAAACACCATATATTTT	CASSEEGAVNRNTIYF
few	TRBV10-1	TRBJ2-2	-	TGCGCCAGCAGGGCAGCGAACACCGGGGAGCTGTTTTTT	CASRAANTGELFF
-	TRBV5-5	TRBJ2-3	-	TGTGCCAGCAGCTTGGGAACAGGGATGAACACAGATACGCAGTATTTT	CASSLGTGMNTDTQYF
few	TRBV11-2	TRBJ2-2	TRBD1	TGTGCCAGCAGCTTAGTTTCCGGGACAGGGAACACCGGGGAGCTGTTTTTT	CASSLVSGTGNTGELFF
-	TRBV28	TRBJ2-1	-	TGTGCCAGCAGTTTACTCTACAATGAGCAGTTCTTC	CASSLLYNEQFF
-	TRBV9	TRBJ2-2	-	TGTGCCAGCAGCGCGACAACGAACACCGGGGAGCTGTTTTTT	CASSATTNTGELFF
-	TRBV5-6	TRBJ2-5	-	TGTGCCAGCAGCTCTCCCCAAGAGACCCAGTACTTC	CASSSPQETQYF
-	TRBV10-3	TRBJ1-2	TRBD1	TGTGCCATCACCTCGGACAGGGGGCAAGACTATGGCTACACCTTC	CAITSDRGQDYGYTF
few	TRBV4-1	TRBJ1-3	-	TGCGCCAGCAGCCAAGTTAGCGGCTCTGGAAACACCATATATTTT	CASSQVSGSGNTIYF
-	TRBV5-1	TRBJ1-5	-	TGCGCCAGCACCTTGGGGAGGGACCGGCCCCAGCATTTT	CASTLGRDRPQHF
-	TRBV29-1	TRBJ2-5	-	TGCAGCGTTGCCCCAAGGCAGGGAGAGACCCAGTACTTC	CSVAPRQGETQYF
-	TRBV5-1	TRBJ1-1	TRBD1	TGCGCCAGCAGCATAACCCTCGGGACAGGGGAAATTAGGAACACTGAAGCTTTCTTT	CASSITLGTGEIRNTEAFF
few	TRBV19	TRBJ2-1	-	TGTGCCAGTAGTATACTCCCGGGGTTCAATGAGCAGTTCTTC	CASSILPGFNEQFF
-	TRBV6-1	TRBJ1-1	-	TGTGCCAGCAGTGAAACCCCAATTGACACTGAAGCTTTCTTT	CASSETPIDTEAFF
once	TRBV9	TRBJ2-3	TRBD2	TGTGCCAGCAGCGTAGCGGGAGGTATGGGTGGAGATACGCAGTATTTT	CASSVAGGMGGDTQYF
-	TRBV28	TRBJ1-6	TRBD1	TGTGCCAGCAGTTTGGGGACAGGGCACAATTCACCCCTCCACTTT	CASSLGTGHNSPLHF
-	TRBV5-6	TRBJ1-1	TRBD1	TGTGCCACAGGACAGGGGAGGAACACTGAAGCTTTCTTT	CATGQGRNTEAFF
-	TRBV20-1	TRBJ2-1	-	TGCAGTGGGCACCCCTACAATGAGCAGTTCTTC	CSGHPYNEQFF
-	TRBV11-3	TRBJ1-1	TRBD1	TGTGCCAGCAGCCGAACGACAGGGGCAGGGAACACTGAAGCTTTCTTT	CASSRTTGAGNTEAFF
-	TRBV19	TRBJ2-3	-	TGTGCCAGTAGTATTGATGGGAGACAGTTGAGGGCAGATACGCAGTATTTT	CASSIDGRQLRADTQYF
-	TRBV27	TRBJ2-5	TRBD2	TGTGCCAGCAGTTTATCAGCGGGAGTAGGAGAGATCCAGTACTTC	CASSLSAGVGEIQYF
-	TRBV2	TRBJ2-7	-	TGTGCCAGCACCACCTCGAGCTACGAGCAGTACTTC	CASTTSSYEQYF
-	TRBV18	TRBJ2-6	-	TGTGCCAGCTCACCACCTGGGGCCAACGTCCTGACTTTC	CASSPPGANVLTF
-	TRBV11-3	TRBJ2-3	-	TGTGCCAGCAGCTTAGACAGGGTTTCGTTTGCAGATACGCAGTATTTT	CASSLDRVSFADTQYF
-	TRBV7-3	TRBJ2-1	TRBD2	TGTGCCAGCAGCCTCCCGTCCTTAGCGGGAGATAATGAGCAGTTCTTC	CASSLPSLAGDNEQFF
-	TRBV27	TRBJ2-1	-	TGTGCCAGCAGTCAAAGGACGAGCTCCTACAATGAGCAGTTCTTC	CASSQRTSSYNEQFF
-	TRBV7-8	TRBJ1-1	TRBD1	TGTGCCAGCAGACCCCGACAGGGTTTGGTGAACACTGAAGCTTTCTTT	CASRPRQGLVNTEAFF
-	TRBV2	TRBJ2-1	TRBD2	TGTGCCAGCATCGGACTAGCGAATACCAATGAGCAGTTCTTC	CASIGLANTNEQFF
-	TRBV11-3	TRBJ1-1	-	TGTGCCACCTCATTAGAGGGGGACCCCTCGTCTGAAGCTTTCTTT	CATSLEGDPSSEAFF
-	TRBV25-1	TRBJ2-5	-	TGTGCCAGCAGTGATGAGGGGCTGTTGGAGACCCAGTACTTC	CASSDEGLLETQYF
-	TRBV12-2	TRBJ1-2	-	TGTGCAAGTCGCTTAACTGTGAGTACCTATGGCTACACCTTC	CASRLTVSTYGYTF
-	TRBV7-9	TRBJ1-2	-	TGTGCCAGCAGCTTCGGGGGGGCACCTAACTATGGCTACACCTTC	CASSFGGAPNYGYTF
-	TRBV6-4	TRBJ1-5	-	TGTGCCAGCCACTCCCACAGGGAAAATCAGCCCCAGCATTTT	CASHSHRENQPQHF